This T cell receptor (beta chain) was profiled in a study of tissue T cells after allogeneic stem cell transplantation. This clone was detected a few times. Genes here carry mouse names. The CDR3 goes on 1 residue after the read ends, and that part is filled in from the germline J gene. Documented time point: mouse harvest day 14 after allogeneic transplant. Mouse grafts combined 10^7 T-cell-depleted bone marrow cells with 10^6 splenic CD5+ T cells. The V end lost 5 bases, the J end lost 0 bases, and 10 bases lay between the germline ends. CDR3 length: 14 amino acids. Germline CDR1 NNHNN, CDR2 SYGAGS (reference sequence). Libraries were prepared by immunoSEQ multiplex PCR; TCRdb keeps only in-frame clonotypes and omits some of them. The sample shows some 8,000 clones, roughly 38% of them seen only once.

Sequenced material: skin. V usage is TRBV13-2 and J usage is TRBJ2-3; TRBD1 might be the D (6 bases). This receptor was identified in a female BALB/c mouse given C57BL/6 T cells with graft-versus-host disease after an allogeneic hematopoietic cell transplant. CDR3 in amino acids: CASGDSLSAETLYF. The DNA read from the CDR3 is TGTGCCAGCGGGGACAGCCTTAGTGCAGAAACGCTGTAT.